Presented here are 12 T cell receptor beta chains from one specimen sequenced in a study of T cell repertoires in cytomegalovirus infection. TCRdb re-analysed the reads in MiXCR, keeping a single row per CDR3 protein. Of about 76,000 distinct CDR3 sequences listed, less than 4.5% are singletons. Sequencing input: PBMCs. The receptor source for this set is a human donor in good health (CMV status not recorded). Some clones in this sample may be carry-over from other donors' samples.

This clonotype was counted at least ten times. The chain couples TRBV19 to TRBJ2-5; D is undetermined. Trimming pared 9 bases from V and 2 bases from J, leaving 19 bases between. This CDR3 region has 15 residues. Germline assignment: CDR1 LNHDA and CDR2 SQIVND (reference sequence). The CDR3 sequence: CASGPGRIFQETQYF. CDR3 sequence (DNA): TGTGCCAGCGGGCCCGGACGGATATTTCAAGAGACCCAGTACTTC.

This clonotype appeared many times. The CDR3 spells CASSPDPGTGADTEAFF. In DNA form, the CDR3 reads TGTGCCAGCAGTCCCGACCCGGGGACAGGGGCCGACACTGAAGCTTTCTTT. The chain couples TRBV27 to TRBJ1-1, with 10 bases lining up with TRBD1. Germline V gene sequence: CDR1 MNHEY, CDR2 SMNVEV (reference sequence). The CDR3 extends over 17 amino acids. V lost 5 bases and J lost 3; bases outside the gene matches: 12.

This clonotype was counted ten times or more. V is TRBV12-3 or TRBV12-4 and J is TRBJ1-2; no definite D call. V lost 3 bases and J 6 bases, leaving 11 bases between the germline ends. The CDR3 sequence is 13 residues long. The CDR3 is CASSFEGLNGYTF. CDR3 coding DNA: TGTGCCAGCAGTTTTGAGGGATTGAATGGCTACACCTTC.

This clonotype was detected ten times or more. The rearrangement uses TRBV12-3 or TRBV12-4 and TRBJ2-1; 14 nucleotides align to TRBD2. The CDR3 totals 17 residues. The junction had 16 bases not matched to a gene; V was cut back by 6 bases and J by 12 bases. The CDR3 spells CASSQRLAGGLVIGQFF. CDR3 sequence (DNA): TGTGCCAGCAGCCAACGACTAGCGGGGGGGCTTGTAATCGGGCAGTTCTTC.

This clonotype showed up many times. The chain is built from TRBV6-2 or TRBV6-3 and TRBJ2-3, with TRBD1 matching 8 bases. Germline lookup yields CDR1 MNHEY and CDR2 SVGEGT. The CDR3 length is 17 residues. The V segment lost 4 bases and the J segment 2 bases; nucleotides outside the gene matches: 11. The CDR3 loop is CASSSEDRATFTDTQYF. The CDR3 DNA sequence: TGTGCCAGCAGTTCCGAGGACAGGGCGACTTTCACAGATACGCAGTATTTT.

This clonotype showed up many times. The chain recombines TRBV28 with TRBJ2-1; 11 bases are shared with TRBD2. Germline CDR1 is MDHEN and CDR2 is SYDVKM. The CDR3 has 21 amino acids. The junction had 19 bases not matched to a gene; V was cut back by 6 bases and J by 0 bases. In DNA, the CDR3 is TGTGCCAGCAGCTTGGTCACCGAGGGACTAGCGGCTTTGAGCTCCTACAATGAGCAGTTCTTC. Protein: CASSLVTEGLAALSSYNEQFF.

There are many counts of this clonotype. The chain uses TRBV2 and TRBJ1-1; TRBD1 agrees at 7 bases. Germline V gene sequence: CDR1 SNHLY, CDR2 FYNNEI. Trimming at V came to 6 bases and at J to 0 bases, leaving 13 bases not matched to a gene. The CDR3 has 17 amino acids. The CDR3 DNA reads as TGTGCCAGCAGAGGATTAAGGGGACAGACCATGAACACTGAAGCTTTCTTT. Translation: CASRGLRGQTMNTEAFF.

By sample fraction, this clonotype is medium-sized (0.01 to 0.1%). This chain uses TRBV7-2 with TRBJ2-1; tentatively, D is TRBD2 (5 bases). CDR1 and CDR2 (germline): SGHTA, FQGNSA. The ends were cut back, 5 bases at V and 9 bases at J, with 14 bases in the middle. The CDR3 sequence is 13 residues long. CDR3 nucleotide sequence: TGTGCCAGCAGCATACAAGGTCGGGGTGAGCAGTTCTTC. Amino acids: CASSIQGRGEQFF.

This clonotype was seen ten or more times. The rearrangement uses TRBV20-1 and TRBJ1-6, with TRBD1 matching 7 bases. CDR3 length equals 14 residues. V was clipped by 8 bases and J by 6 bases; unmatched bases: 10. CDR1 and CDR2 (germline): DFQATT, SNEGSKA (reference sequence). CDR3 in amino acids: CSSQGGILNSPLHF. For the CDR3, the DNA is TGCAGTAGCCAGGGGGGAATACTTAATTCACCCCTCCACTTT.

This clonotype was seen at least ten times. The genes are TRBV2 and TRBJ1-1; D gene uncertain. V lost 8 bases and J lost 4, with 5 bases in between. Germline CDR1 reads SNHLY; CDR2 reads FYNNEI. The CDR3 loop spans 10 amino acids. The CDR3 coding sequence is TGTGCCAGCCCTACCACTGAAGCTTTCTTT. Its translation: CASPTTEAFF.

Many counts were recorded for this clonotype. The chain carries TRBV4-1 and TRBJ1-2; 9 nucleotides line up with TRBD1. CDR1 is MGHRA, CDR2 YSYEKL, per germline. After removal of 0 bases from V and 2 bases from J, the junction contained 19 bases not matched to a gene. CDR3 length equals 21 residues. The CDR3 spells CASSQDLSRFRKGQGNYGYTF. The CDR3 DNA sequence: TGCGCCAGCAGCCAAGATCTCTCGAGGTTTCGAAAAGGACAGGGGAACTATGGCTACACCTTC.

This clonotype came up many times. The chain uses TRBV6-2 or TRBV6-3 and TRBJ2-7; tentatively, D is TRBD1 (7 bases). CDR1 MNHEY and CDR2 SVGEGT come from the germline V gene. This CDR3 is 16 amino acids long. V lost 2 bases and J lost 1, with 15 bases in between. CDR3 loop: CASSYAGGLESYEQYF. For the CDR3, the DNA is TGTGCCAGCAGTTACGCAGGGGGACTCGAATCCTACGAGCAGTACTTC.